The rows below give T cell receptor beta chains drawn from one sample of a study of Graves' ophthalmopathy and Graves' hyperthyroidism. TCRdb independently ran MiXCR on the multiplex PCR reads; one entry per CDR3 protein. The sample includes some 1.1 million distinct CDR3 sequences, 35% to 40% of them seen just once. Sequenced material: peripheral blood or thyroid tissue (not recorded which). All receptors come from an adult man with Graves' hyperthyroidism. Each CDR3 is given with its conserved first and last residue. Fields, in order: CDR3 DNA, CDR3 protein, J gene, D gene, V gene, clone size. A D gene is named only where the DNA matches it firmly. Rows may omit the clone size; those that give it use once, few, many or a size class.

CDR3 DNA: TGTGCCAGCAGCCAATCCACAGTGAACACTGAAGCTTTCTTT
CDR3 protein: CASSQSTVNTEAFF
J gene: TRBJ1-1
D gene: .
V gene: TRBV3-1
clone size: many

CDR3 DNA: TGTGCCAGCAGTCAGCGGGACAGAGGATGGGAGACCCAGTACTTC
CDR3 protein: CASSQRDRGWETQYF
J gene: TRBJ2-5
D gene: .
V gene: TRBV6-5
clone size: few

CDR3 DNA: TGTGCCAGCAGCAGGCGACAGGGCTTCGACGAGCAGTACTTC
CDR3 protein: CASSRRQGFDEQYF
J gene: TRBJ2-7
D gene: TRBD1
V gene: TRBV5-5
clone size: few

CDR3 DNA: TGTGCCAGCAGCGCCGGGCGGGGTAGCGAGCAGTACTTC
CDR3 protein: CASSAGRGSEQYF
J gene: TRBJ2-7
D gene: .
V gene: TRBV5-6
clone size: many

CDR3 DNA: TGTGCCATCAGTTATTGGGAGAAGAAGGAAAAACTGTTTTTT
CDR3 protein: CAISYWEKKEKLFF
J gene: TRBJ1-4
D gene: .
V gene: TRBV10-3
clone size: .

CDR3 DNA: TGCAGCGTGCGCGGGACAGAGAATGGCTACACCTTC
CDR3 protein: CSVRGTENGYTF
J gene: TRBJ1-2
D gene: TRBD1
V gene: TRBV29-1
clone size: few

CDR3 DNA: TGTGCCAGCAGTTACTCGGGGTCTTCGAACACCGGGGAGCTGTTTTTT
CDR3 protein: CASSYSGSSNTGELFF
J gene: TRBJ2-2
D gene: .
V gene: TRBV6-6
clone size: few

CDR3 DNA: TGTGCCAGCAGCAGAACAAGATCCGCGGGGGGCTACACCTTC
CDR3 protein: CASSRTRSAGGYTF
J gene: TRBJ1-2
D gene: .
V gene: TRBV2
clone size: many

CDR3 DNA: TGTGCCAGCAGCTTAACGACAGGAGGGAACACTGAAGCTTTCTTT
CDR3 protein: CASSLTTGGNTEAFF
J gene: TRBJ1-1
D gene: .
V gene: TRBV7-6
clone size: .

CDR3 DNA: TGTGCCAGCAGCGGGGCTAGCGGGAGGAATGAGCAGTTCTTC
CDR3 protein: CASSGASGRNEQFF
J gene: TRBJ2-1
D gene: TRBD2
V gene: TRBV7-9
clone size: many

CDR3 DNA: TGTGCCAGCAGTTCCTCAGGGCGCAGATCCTCTGGGGCCAACGTCCTGACTTTC
CDR3 protein: CASSSSGRRSSGANVLTF
J gene: TRBJ2-6
D gene: .
V gene: TRBV6-4
clone size: .

CDR3 DNA: TGTGCCCTTGGGCGGGTAGACGGGGCCAACGTCCTGACTTTC
CDR3 protein: CALGRVDGANVLTF
J gene: TRBJ2-6
D gene: .
V gene: TRBV6-5
clone size: .

CDR3 DNA: TGCAGTGCTAGAGAGGGACTAGCGGGAGTGAATAACTACGAGCAGTACTTC
CDR3 protein: CSAREGLAGVNNYEQYF
J gene: TRBJ2-7
D gene: TRBD2
V gene: TRBV20-1
clone size: .

CDR3 DNA: TGTGCCAGCGGCGGGAGGGGTTCCTACAATGAGCAGTTCTTC
CDR3 protein: CASGGRGSYNEQFF
J gene: TRBJ2-1
D gene: TRBD2
V gene: TRBV2
clone size: .

CDR3 DNA: TGCAGCGTTTTAACGGGCCAGCTAAAACTGTTTTTT
CDR3 protein: CSVLTGQLKLFF
J gene: TRBJ1-4
D gene: .
V gene: TRBV29-1
clone size: .

CDR3 DNA: TGTGCCAGCAGTCTAGGGCCCTCGGGCGAGCAGTACTTC
CDR3 protein: CASSLGPSGEQYF
J gene: TRBJ2-7
D gene: .
V gene: TRBV2
clone size: few

CDR3 DNA: TGTGCCAGCAGCCCCACAGGGACGGAGACCCAGTACTTC
CDR3 protein: CASSPTGTETQYF
J gene: TRBJ2-5
D gene: .
V gene: TRBV7-2
clone size: many

CDR3 DNA: TGTGCCACCAGCAGCTTGGTTGGGCAGGGGTATGGCTACACCTTC
CDR3 protein: CATSSLVGQGYGYTF
J gene: TRBJ1-2
D gene: .
V gene: TRBV15
clone size: .

CDR3 DNA: TGTGCTAGAGACAGAAGGCCGAGTCAGCCCCAGCATTTT
CDR3 protein: CARDRRPSQPQHF
J gene: TRBJ1-5
D gene: .
V gene: TRBV10-3
clone size: .

CDR3 DNA: TGCAGTGCTAGTGATGGAGATTATAATTCACCCCTCCACTTT
CDR3 protein: CSASDGDYNSPLHF
J gene: TRBJ1-6
D gene: .
V gene: TRBV20-1
clone size: .

CDR3 DNA: TGCAGTGCTAGAGATATAGCCGAACAGGGGGTACTCTACGAGCAGTACTTC
CDR3 protein: CSARDIAEQGVLYEQYF
J gene: TRBJ2-7
D gene: TRBD1
V gene: TRBV20-1
clone size: .

CDR3 DNA: TGTGCCAGCAGCGTCGCGGGGTTAGAGGGGGAGCAGTACTTC
CDR3 protein: CASSVAGLEGEQYF
J gene: TRBJ2-7
D gene: .
V gene: TRBV7-9
clone size: many

CDR3 DNA: TGCAGTGCTACTGACGAGAGGACTAGCGGATACGAGCAGTACTTC
CDR3 protein: CSATDERTSGYEQYF
J gene: TRBJ2-7
D gene: TRBD2
V gene: TRBV20-1
clone size: many

CDR3 DNA: TGCAGTGCTACGATCAGGGGCCCAACCTACGAGCAGTACTTC
CDR3 protein: CSATIRGPTYEQYF
J gene: TRBJ2-7
D gene: .
V gene: TRBV20-1
clone size: .

CDR3 DNA: TGCGCCAGCAGCCCAGGGAGTTTGAACACCATATATTTT
CDR3 protein: CASSPGSLNTIYF
J gene: TRBJ1-3
D gene: .
V gene: TRBV4-3
clone size: .

CDR3 DNA: TGTGCCACCGGCCCCGGGGGAGGGGGCTTCTATGGCTACACCTTC
CDR3 protein: CATGPGGGGFYGYTF
J gene: TRBJ1-2
D gene: TRBD1
V gene: TRBV10-3
clone size: .

CDR3 DNA: TGTGCCAGCAGCCAACTTGGCGGGGGGGCCTTCCGGGCCGGGGAGCTGTTTTTT
CDR3 protein: CASSQLGGGAFRAGELFF
J gene: TRBJ2-2
D gene: TRBD2
V gene: TRBV14
clone size: many

CDR3 DNA: TGCAGTGCGAGCAGGAGTTTCTATAATTCACCCCTCCACTTT
CDR3 protein: CSASRSFYNSPLHF
J gene: TRBJ1-6
D gene: .
V gene: TRBV20-1
clone size: many

CDR3 DNA: TGTGCCACAGCTACAGGGGAGACCCAGTACTTC
CDR3 protein: CATATGETQYF
J gene: TRBJ2-5
D gene: .
V gene: TRBV10-3
clone size: .

CDR3 DNA: TGCAGTGCTAAAAAACCAGCGGGAGTCCCATACGAGCAGTACTTC
CDR3 protein: CSAKKPAGVPYEQYF
J gene: TRBJ2-7
D gene: TRBD2
V gene: TRBV20-1
clone size: few

CDR3 DNA: TGTGCCAGCATCACGGGGACCGGGGAGCTGTTTTTT
CDR3 protein: CASITGTGELFF
J gene: TRBJ2-2
D gene: .
V gene: TRBV6-5
clone size: few

CDR3 DNA: TGTGCCAGCAGGACTAGCGCTTTAGCCGGGGAGCTGTTTTTT
CDR3 protein: CASRTSALAGELFF
J gene: TRBJ2-2
D gene: TRBD2
V gene: TRBV6-2/TRBV6-3
clone size: few

CDR3 DNA: TGTGCCACCTCCAACGGGAGGGGAGGCTATGGCTACACCTTC
CDR3 protein: CATSNGRGGYGYTF
J gene: TRBJ1-2
D gene: .
V gene: TRBV19
clone size: many

CDR3 DNA: TGTGCCAGCAGCGGGACAGGGCACGAGCAGTACTTC
CDR3 protein: CASSGTGHEQYF
J gene: TRBJ2-7
D gene: TRBD1
V gene: TRBV2
clone size: many

CDR3 DNA: TGTGCCAGCAGTCCCCAACCCGGGACAGGGTCAATCACAACCTACGAGCAGTACTTC
CDR3 protein: CASSPQPGTGSITTYEQYF
J gene: TRBJ2-7
D gene: TRBD1
V gene: TRBV12-3/TRBV12-4
clone size: .

CDR3 DNA: TGCAGTGCACCCCCTTGGCAGGAGACCCAGTACTTC
CDR3 protein: CSAPPWQETQYF
J gene: TRBJ2-5
D gene: .
V gene: TRBV20-1
clone size: .

CDR3 DNA: TGTGCCAGCAGTCTTACCGGACAGGGGGCGGGTTACGAGCAGTACTTC
CDR3 protein: CASSLTGQGAGYEQYF
J gene: TRBJ2-7
D gene: TRBD1
V gene: TRBV27
clone size: few

CDR3 DNA: TGTGCCAGCAGCTCACTTGGACATAGCTCCTATAATTCACCCCTCCACTTT
CDR3 protein: CASSSLGHSSYNSPLHF
J gene: TRBJ1-6
D gene: .
V gene: TRBV5-1
clone size: .

CDR3 DNA: TGTGCCAGCAGGGGAACAGGGGGGCCTTACGAGCAGTACTTC
CDR3 protein: CASRGTGGPYEQYF
J gene: TRBJ2-7
D gene: TRBD1
V gene: TRBV7-2
clone size: many

CDR3 DNA: TGCGCCAGCAGCTTGCATGAGCTTACAAATGAAAAACTGTTTTTT
CDR3 protein: CASSLHELTNEKLFF
J gene: TRBJ1-4
D gene: .
V gene: TRBV5-1
clone size: .

CDR3 DNA: TGTGCCAGCACCCCGGCGGCAGGGTTAGGAGTGACCCAGTACTTC
CDR3 protein: CASTPAAGLGVTQYF
J gene: TRBJ2-5
D gene: .
V gene: TRBV27
clone size: .

CDR3 DNA: TGTGCCAGCAGTTTTGGCACCATATATTTT
CDR3 protein: CASSFGTIYF
J gene: TRBJ1-3
D gene: .
V gene: TRBV12-3/TRBV12-4
clone size: .

CDR3 DNA: TGTGCCAGCAGCTTAGACCGGACGTCCAAAGGTTCACCCCTCCACTTT
CDR3 protein: CASSLDRTSKGSPLHF
J gene: TRBJ1-6
D gene: .
V gene: TRBV11-3
clone size: many

CDR3 DNA: TGTGCCAGTAGGCAGACAGGGGCCTCCTACGAGCAGTACTTC
CDR3 protein: CASRQTGASYEQYF
J gene: TRBJ2-7
D gene: TRBD1
V gene: TRBV19
clone size: many

CDR3 DNA: TGTGCCAGCAGGTCCGGTCCTGAAGCTTTCTTT
CDR3 protein: CASRSGPEAFF
J gene: TRBJ1-1
D gene: .
V gene: TRBV5-6
clone size: many

CDR3 DNA: TGTGCCAGCAGCCTTAAGGGAATTCGACGCACGAGAGCTCTGGGAAACACCATATATTTT
CDR3 protein: CASSLKGIRRTRALGNTIYF
J gene: TRBJ1-3
D gene: .
V gene: TRBV14
clone size: few